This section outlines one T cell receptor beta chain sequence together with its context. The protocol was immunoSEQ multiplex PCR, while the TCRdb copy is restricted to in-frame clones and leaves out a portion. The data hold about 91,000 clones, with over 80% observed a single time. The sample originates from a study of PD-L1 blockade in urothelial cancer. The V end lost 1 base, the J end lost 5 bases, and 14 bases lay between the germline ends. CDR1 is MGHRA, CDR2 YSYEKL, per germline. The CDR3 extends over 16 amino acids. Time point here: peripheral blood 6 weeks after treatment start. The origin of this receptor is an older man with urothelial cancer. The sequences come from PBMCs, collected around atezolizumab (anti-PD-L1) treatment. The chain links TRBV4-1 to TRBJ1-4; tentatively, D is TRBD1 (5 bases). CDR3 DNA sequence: TGCGCCAGCAGCCAAGTGGGATCCGGGGGGAATGAAAAACTGTTTTTT. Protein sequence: CASSQVGSGGNEKLFF.